This T cell receptor beta chain is drawn from a study of beta chain features in type 1 diabetes. Study-wide results and limits: The study left unresolved whether HLA type influences TCRB rearrangement. Although PCR might favor shorter templates, it would do so equally in patients and controls. Patients' naive, central memory and Treg TCRB repertoires seemed closer to one another than those of healthy donors.

Without exception, sorted populations had purity beyond 98%. With regard to this clone: Its antigen is still unknown.

The authors reverse transcribed all of the isolated RNA, so sequencing captured expressed TCRB transcripts. Profiling relied on immunoSEQ multiplex PCR, and the TCRdb table lists in-frame clones only, not all of them. The data contain under 550,000 clones, roughly 11% of them singletons. Germline trimming cut 7 bases from V and 7 bases from J; bases unmatched to any gene: 7. Per the germline V gene, CDR1 is GTSNPN and CDR2 is SVGIG (reference sequence). This CDR3 has 13 amino acids. This receptor was identified in a woman aged 18-29 years in good health. The source material was naive CD4+ T cells from blood. The chain is built from TRBV30 and TRBJ2-1, with 10 bases aligning to TRBD2. CDR3 in amino acids: CAFSSGSWNEQFF. The CDR3 nucleotides are TGTGCCTTCTCTAGCGGGAGTTGGAATGAGCAGTTCTTC.